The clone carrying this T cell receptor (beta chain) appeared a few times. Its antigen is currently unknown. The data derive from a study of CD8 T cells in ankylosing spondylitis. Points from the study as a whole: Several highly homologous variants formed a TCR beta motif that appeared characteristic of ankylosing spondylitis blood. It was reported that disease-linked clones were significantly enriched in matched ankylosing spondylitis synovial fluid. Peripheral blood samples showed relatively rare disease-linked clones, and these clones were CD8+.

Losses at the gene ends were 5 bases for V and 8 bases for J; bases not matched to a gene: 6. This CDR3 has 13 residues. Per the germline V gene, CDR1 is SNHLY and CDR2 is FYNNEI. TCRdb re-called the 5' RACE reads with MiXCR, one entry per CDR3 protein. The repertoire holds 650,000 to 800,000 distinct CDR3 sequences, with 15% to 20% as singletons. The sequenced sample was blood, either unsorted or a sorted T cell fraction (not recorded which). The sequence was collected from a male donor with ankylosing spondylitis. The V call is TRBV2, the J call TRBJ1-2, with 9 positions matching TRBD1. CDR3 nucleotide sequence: TGTGCCAGCAGTTGGGACAGGGAGGGAGGCTACACCTTC. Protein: CASSWDREGGYTF.